These 17 T cell receptor beta chains were all obtained from the same sample, sequenced in a study of T-cell memory formation after mild COVID-19. One entry per CDR3 protein results from TCRdb running MiXCR on the 5' RACE reads. The sample lists fewer than 250,000 distinct CDR3 sequences, approximately 30% occurring once. Material for sequencing was PBMCs or a T cell subset sorted from them (not recorded which). The receptors derive from an adult woman who had mild COVID-19 (a few samples of this study predate the infection). Cell type and time point are not known.

This sequence joins TRBV5-1 and TRBJ2-3; 7 bases are a match to TRBD2. Germline V lookup: CDR1 SGHRS, CDR2 YFSETQ. The CDR3 runs to 14 residues. The V and J ends lost 3 bases and 2 bases, in that order; junction bases with no gene match: 3. CDR3: CASSSAGITDTQYF. In DNA, the CDR3 is TGCGCCAGCAGCTCAGCGGGGATCACAGATACGCAGTATTTT.

This clonotype was counted only a few times. The chain carries TRBV19 and TRBJ2-1; no clear D. This CDR3 is built from 16 residues. Trimming stripped 3 bases from V and 1 base from J, with 13 bases between. Germline-derived CDR1 and CDR2 are LNHDA and SQIVND (reference sequence). CDR3 bases: TGTGCCAGTAGTATTTGGAGTAGTCCTTCCTACAATGAGCAGTTCTTC. The encoded protein is CASSIWSSPSYNEQFF.

The chain couples TRBV11-3 to TRBJ2-1, with 11 bases that match TRBD2. The CDR3 spans 17 residues. Germline trimming cut 5 bases from V and 3 bases from J; bases unmatched to any gene: 9. Per germline, CDR1 SGHNT and CDR2 YENEEA. CDR3 nucleotide sequence: TGTGCCAGCAGCCGATCCGTGGGACTAGCGGTCTACAATGAGCAGTTCTTC. This encodes CASSRSVGLAVYNEQFF.

This clonotype was found many times. The chain carries TRBV7-2 and TRBJ2-1; D not certain. Germline V gene lookup returns CDR1 SGHTA and CDR2 FQGNSA. V was pared by 5 bases and J by 4 bases, with 9 bases between. This CDR3 has 13 amino acids. For the CDR3, the DNA is TGTGCCAGCAGCCCCGGCTCATACAATGAGCAGTTCTTC. Its translation is CASSPGSYNEQFF.

J is TRBJ1-2 and V is TRBV7-9; no firm D call. The CDR3 contains 14 residues. Germline V gives CDR1 SEHNR, CDR2 FQNEAQ (reference sequence). Trimming took 3 bases from V and 0 from J, leaving 8 bases between them. The CDR3 sequence is CASSFAGSNYGYTF. The CDR3, as DNA: TGTGCCAGCAGCTTTGCGGGGTCTAACTATGGCTACACCTTC. The whole variable domain, remainder taken from reference TRBV7-9 and TRBJ1-2, is DTGVSQNPRHKITKRGQNVTFRCDPISEHNRLYWYRQTLGQGPEFLTYFQNEAQLEKSRLLSDRFSAERPKGSFSTLEIQRTEQGDSAMYLCASSFAGSNYGYTFGSGTRLTVV.

This chain joins TRBV29-1 and TRBJ1-2; 7 bases line up with TRBD1. The CDR3 is made up of 12 amino acids. Trimming cost V 7 bases and J 2 bases; bases outside gene matches: 4. Germline loops: CDR1 SQVTM, CDR2 ANQGSEA. In DNA, the CDR3 is TGCAGCGCCCTGGGACAGAACTATGGCTACACCTTC. It codes for CSALGQNYGYTF.

The chain employs TRBV12-3 or TRBV12-4 and TRBJ2-1; TRBD2 agrees at 7 bases. The length of the CDR3 is 14 residues. V trimming: 4 bases; J trimming: 8 bases; junction bases outside the gene matches: 8. This chain's CDR3 is CASSWSGGSDEQFF. The CDR3 DNA is TGTGCCAGCAGTTGGTCGGGCGGGAGCGATGAGCAGTTCTTC.

The rearrangement joins TRBV29-1 to TRBJ2-7; the match to TRBD1 covers 8 bases. CDR1 is SQVTM, CDR2 ANQGSEA, per germline. The V segment lost 6 bases and the J segment 0 bases; nucleotides outside the gene matches: 4. The CDR3 sequence is 13 residues long. The CDR3 sequence is CSVWDRSSYEQYF. CDR3 DNA sequence: TGCAGCGTGTGGGACAGGAGCTCCTACGAGCAGTACTTC.

A few counts support this clonotype. The chain carries TRBV6-5 and TRBJ2-7; possibly TRBD2 for D (6 bases). Germline V gene data show CDR1 as MNHEY and CDR2 as SVGAGI. Trimming took off 6 bases at V and 4 bases at J, with 13 bases between the two ends. The CDR3 loop spans 13 amino acids. CDR3 protein: CASSVGGYYEQYF. Here the CDR3 DNA reads TGTGCCAGCAGCGTGGGAGGTTATTACGAGCAGTACTTC.

The chain joins TRBV12-3 or TRBV12-4 to TRBJ1-5, with TRBD1 identical over 7 bases. This CDR3 is built from 14 residues. J gave up 3 bases and V 6 bases, and 5 bases lay outside the gene matches. CDR3 sequence: CASRRGQNNQPQHF. In DNA, the CDR3 is TGTGCCAGCAGACGGGGACAGAACAATCAGCCCCAGCATTTT.

The chain employs TRBV5-6 and TRBJ1-3; D gene unclear. Looked up from germline, CDR1 is SGHDT and CDR2 is YYEEEE. The V end was cut by 4 bases, the J end by 0 bases, with 14 bases between. This CDR3 comprises 16 residues. The CDR3: CASSQTGFVSGNTIYF. The CDR3 region has the DNA TGTGCCAGCAGCCAGACGGGTTTTGTCTCTGGAAACACCATATATTTT.

This clonotype was seen only a few times. The V gene is TRBV5-1, the J gene TRBJ1-1; D is possibly TRBD1 (5 bases). Germline V gene lookup returns CDR1 SGHRS and CDR2 YFSETQ. The CDR3 has 13 residues. V lost 9 bases and J 3 bases, leaving 15 bases between the germline ends. In DNA form, the CDR3 reads TGCGCCACTGGCCCGCGGGGGGACACTGAAGCTTTCTTT. It specifies CATGPRGDTEAFF.

The chain has TRBV29-1 and TRBJ2-7, with 8 bases that match TRBD2. This CDR3 is built from 15 residues. Germline lookup yields CDR1 SQVTM and CDR2 ANQGSEA. V shed 0 bases, J shed 3 bases, and the junction held 7 bases outside the gene matches. The CDR3 reads CSVEDREGVLYEQYF. In nucleotides, the CDR3 is TGCAGCGTTGAAGATCGGGAGGGCGTCCTCTACGAGCAGTACTTC.

In regard to this clonotype: The junction does not match germline at one end; this may be a read error. This chain links TRBV7-7 with TRBJ2-2; 10 positions match TRBD2. Germline V gives CDR1 SSHAT, CDR2 FNYEAQ (reference sequence). The CDR3 length is 18 residues. CDR3 sequence (DNA): TGTGCTAGCAGCCCTGAGTGGGCTAGCGGGAGTGATGGGAGGAAGCTGTTTTTT. It codes for CASSPEWASGSDGRKLFF.

This clonotype was seen a handful of times. The genes are TRBV9 and TRBJ2-2; no reliable D call. CDR1 and CDR2 from the germline V gene are SGDLS and YYNGEE. This CDR3 is built from 16 residues. V was cut by 0 bases and J by 3 bases, with 12 bases left in between. Here the CDR3 reads CASSVVGTAYTGELFF. CDR3 bases: TGTGCCAGCAGCGTAGTTGGAACAGCATACACCGGGGAGCTGTTTTTT.

The CDR3 is CASSVDRGHYEQYF. CDR3 nucleotides: TGTGCCAGCAGCGTAGACAGGGGGCATTACGAGCAGTACTTC. The chain combines TRBV9 with TRBJ2-7, with 9 bases fitting TRBD1. After removal of 0 bases from V and 4 bases from J, the junction contained 2 bases not matched to a gene. CDR1 is SGDLS and CDR2 is YYNGEE in the germline V gene. The CDR3 is made up of 14 amino acids.

A few counts support this clonotype. The chain carries TRBV20-1 and TRBJ2-3; TRBD2 is a possible D gene (5 bases). The CDR3 runs 10 residues. CDR1 and CDR2 from the germline V gene are DFQATT and SNEGSKA (reference sequence). Trimming shortened V by 5 bases and J by 10 bases, and 10 bases separated the two germline ends. CDR3 nucleotide sequence: TGCAGTGCTGAGGGCGTGGCGCAGTATTTT. It specifies CSAEGVAQYF.